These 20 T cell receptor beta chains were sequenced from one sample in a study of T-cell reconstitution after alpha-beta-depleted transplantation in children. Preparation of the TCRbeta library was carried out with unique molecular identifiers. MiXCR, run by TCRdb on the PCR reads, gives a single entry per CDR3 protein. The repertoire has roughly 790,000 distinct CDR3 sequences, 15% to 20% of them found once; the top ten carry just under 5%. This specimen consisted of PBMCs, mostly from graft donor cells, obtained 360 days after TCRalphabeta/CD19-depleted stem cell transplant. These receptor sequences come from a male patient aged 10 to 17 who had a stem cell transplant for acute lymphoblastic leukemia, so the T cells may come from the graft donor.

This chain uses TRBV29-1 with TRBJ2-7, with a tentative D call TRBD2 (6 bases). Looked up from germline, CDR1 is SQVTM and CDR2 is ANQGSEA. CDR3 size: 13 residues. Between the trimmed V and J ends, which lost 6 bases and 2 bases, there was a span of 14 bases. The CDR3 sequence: CSVLERAPYEQYF. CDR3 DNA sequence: TGCAGCGTACTCGAGCGGGCCCCCTACGAGCAGTACTTC.

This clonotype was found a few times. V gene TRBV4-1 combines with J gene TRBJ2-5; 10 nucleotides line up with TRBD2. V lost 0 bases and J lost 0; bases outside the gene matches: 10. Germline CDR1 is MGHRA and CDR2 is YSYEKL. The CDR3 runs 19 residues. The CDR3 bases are TGCGCCAGCAGCCAAGAACCCCAGACTAGCGGGCCGTACCAAGAGACCCAGTACTTC. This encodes CASSQEPQTSGPYQETQYF.

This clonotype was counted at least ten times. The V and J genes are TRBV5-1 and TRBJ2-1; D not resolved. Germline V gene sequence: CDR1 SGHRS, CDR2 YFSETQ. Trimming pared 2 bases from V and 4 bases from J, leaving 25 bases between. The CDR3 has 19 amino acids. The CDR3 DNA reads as TGCGCCAGCAGCTTCTTTCCCCCCGCTTTAGGTCTAACTTACAATGAGCAGTTCTTC. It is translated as CASSFFPPALGLTYNEQFF.

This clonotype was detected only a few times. This chain's CDR3 is CASSLPAAANNEQFF. Here the CDR3 DNA reads TGCGCCAGCAGCTTGCCAGCGGCTGCTAACAATGAGCAGTTCTTC. The chain uses TRBV5-1 and TRBJ2-1; weak D call: TRBD2 (5 bases). The germline V gene has CDR1 SGHRS and CDR2 YFSETQ. The CDR3 consists of 15 residues. V shed 1 base and J shed 5 bases, with 13 bases lying between them.

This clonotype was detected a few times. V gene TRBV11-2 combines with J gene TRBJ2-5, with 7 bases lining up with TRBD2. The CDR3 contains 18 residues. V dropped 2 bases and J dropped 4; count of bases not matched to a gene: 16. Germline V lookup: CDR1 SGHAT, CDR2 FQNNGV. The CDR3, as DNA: TGTGCCAGCAGCTTAAAGTTGCACGGCGGGAGCCTCCGAGAGACCCAGTACTTC. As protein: CASSLKLHGGSLRETQYF.

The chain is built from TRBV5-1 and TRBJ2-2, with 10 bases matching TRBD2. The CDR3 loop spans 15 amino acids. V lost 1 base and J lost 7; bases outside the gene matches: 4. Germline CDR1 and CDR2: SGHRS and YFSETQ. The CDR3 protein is CASSLPSGSGGELFF. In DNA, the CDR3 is TGCGCCAGCAGCTTGCCTAGCGGGAGTGGCGGGGAGCTGTTTTTT. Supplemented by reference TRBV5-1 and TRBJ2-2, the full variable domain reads KAGVTQTPRYLIKTRGQQVTLSCSPISGHRSVSWYQQTPGQGLQFLFEYFSETQRNKGNFPGRFSGRQFSNSRSEMNVSTLELGDSALYLCASSLPSGSGGELFFGEGSRLTVL.

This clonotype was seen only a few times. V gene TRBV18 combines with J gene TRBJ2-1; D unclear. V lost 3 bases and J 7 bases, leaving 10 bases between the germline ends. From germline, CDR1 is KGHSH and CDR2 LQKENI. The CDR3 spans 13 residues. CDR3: CASSPFDRNEQFF. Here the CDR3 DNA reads TGTGCCAGCTCACCCTTCGATCGTAATGAGCAGTTCTTC.

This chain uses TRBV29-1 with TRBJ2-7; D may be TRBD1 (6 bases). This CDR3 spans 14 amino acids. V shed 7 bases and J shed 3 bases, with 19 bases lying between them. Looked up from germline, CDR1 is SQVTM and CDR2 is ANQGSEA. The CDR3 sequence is CSARNRLQGYEQYF. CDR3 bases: TGCAGCGCCCGAAACCGACTACAGGGCTACGAGCAGTACTTC.

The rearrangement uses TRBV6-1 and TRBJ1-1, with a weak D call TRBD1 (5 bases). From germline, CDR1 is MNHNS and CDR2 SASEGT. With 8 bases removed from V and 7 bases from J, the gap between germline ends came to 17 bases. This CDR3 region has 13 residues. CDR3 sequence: CASGRQRSLEAFF. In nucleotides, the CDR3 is TGTGCCAGCGGAAGACAGAGAAGTCTTGAAGCTTTCTTT.

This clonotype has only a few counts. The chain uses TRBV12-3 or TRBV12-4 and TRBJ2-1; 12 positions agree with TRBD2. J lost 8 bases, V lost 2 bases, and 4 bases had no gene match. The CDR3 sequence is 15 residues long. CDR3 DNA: TGTGCCAGCAGTTTACTAGCGGGAGGGGAGGATGAGCAGTTCTTC. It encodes CASSLLAGGEDEQFF.

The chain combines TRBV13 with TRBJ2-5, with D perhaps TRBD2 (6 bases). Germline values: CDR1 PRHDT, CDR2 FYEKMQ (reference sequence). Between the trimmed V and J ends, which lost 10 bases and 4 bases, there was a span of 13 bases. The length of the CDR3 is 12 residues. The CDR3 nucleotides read TGTGCCACCAGGGCGGGACGAGAGACCCAGTACTTC. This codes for CATRAGRETQYF. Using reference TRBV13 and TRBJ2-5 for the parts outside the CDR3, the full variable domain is AAGVIQSPRHLIKEKRETATLKCYPIPRHDTVYWYQQGPGQDPQFLISFYEKMQSDKGSIPDRFSAQQFSDYHSELNMSSLELGDSALYFCATRAGRETQYFGPGTRLLVL.

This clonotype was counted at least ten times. The CDR3 DNA sequence: TGCGCCAGCAGCTTGGCGGGGGGCGAGGTCACTGAAGCTTTCTTT. It encodes CASSLAGGEVTEAFF. The chain uses TRBV5-1 and TRBJ1-1; tentatively, D is TRBD1 (6 bases). The germline CDR1 and CDR2 sequences are SGHRS and YFSETQ. This CDR3 spans 15 amino acids. Trimming removed 0 bases at V and 4 bases at J, with 13 bases between. The full variable domain, with the rest looked up from reference TRBV5-1 and TRBJ1-1, is KAGVTQTPRYLIKTRGQQVTLSCSPISGHRSVSWYQQTPGQGLQFLFEYFSETQRNKGNFPGRFSGRQFSNSRSEMNVSTLELGDSALYLCASSLAGGEVTEAFFGQGTRLTVV.

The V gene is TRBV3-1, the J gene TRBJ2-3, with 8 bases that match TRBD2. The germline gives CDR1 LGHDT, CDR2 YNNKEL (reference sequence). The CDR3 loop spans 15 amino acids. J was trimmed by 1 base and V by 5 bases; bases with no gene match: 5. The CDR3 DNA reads TGTGCCAGCAGCGCCGCGACTAGCGGCACAGATACGCAGTATTTT. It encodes CASSAATSGTDTQYF.

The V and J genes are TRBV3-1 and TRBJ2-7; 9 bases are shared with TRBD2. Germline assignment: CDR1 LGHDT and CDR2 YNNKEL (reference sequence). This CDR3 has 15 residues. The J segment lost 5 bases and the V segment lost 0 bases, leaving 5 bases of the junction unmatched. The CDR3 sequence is CASSQDVAGGDEQYF. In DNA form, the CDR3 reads TGTGCCAGCAGCCAAGATGTGGCGGGAGGGGACGAGCAGTACTTC.

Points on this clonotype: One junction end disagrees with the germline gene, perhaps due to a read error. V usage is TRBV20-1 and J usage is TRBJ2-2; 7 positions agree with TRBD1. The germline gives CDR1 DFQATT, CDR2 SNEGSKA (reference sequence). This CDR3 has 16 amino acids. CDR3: CCARDQTGRVTGELFF. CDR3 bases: TGCTGTGCTAGAGACCAGACAGGGCGGGTCACCGGGGAGCTGTTTTTT.

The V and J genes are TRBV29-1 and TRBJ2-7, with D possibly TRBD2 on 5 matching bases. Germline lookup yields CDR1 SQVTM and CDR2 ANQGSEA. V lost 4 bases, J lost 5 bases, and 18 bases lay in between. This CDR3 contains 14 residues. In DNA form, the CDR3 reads TGCAGCGTTGCGTGGAGGTCCTCGGGCCACGAGCAGTACTTC. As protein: CSVAWRSSGHEQYF.

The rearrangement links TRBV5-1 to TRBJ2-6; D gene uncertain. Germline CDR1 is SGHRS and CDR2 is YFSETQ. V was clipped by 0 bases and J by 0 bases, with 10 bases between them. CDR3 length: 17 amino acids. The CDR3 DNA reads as TGCGCCAGCAGCTTGGCCTTCCGTCGCTCTGGGGCCAACGTCCTGACTTTC. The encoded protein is CASSLAFRRSGANVLTF.

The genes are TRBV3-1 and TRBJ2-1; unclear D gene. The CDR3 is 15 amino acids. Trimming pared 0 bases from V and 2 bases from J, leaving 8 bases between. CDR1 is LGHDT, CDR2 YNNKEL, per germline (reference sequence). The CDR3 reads CASSQDPATYNEQFF. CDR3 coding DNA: TGTGCCAGCAGCCAAGACCCCGCAACCTACAATGAGCAGTTCTTC.

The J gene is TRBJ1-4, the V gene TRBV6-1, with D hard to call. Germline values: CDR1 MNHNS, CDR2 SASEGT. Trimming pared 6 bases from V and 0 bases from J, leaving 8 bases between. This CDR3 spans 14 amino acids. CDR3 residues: CASSPVTTNEKLFF. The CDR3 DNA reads TGTGCCAGCAGCCCCGTGACAACTAATGAAAAACTGTTTTTT.

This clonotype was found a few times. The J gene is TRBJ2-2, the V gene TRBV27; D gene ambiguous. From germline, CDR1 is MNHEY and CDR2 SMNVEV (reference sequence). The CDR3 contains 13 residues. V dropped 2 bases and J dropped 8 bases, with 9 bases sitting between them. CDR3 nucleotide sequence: TGTGCCAGCAGTTTAGAGTACGGTGGGGAGCTGTTTTTT. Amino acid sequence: CASSLEYGGELFF.